This is a list of T cell receptor beta chains from one sample in a study of blood T cells in healthy people across ages. TCRdb reprocessed the 5' RACE reads with MiXCR, giving one entry per CDR3 protein. The sample consists of hundreds of thousands of distinct CDR3 sequences, about 53% of them appearing once. Material for sequencing was blood. Every receptor here comes from a man in his sixties in good health. Both conserved end residues are part of each CDR3. Each record gives: D gene, J gene, clone size, V gene, CDR3 protein, CDR3 DNA. D genes are given only for firm matches. The listing skips clone size in some rows; elsewhere it reads once, few, many or a size class.

>.|TRBJ1-4|.|TRBV20-1
CSAQDSLNEKLFF
TGCAGTGCACAGGACAGCCTCAATGAAAAACTGTTTTTT
>TRBD2|TRBJ2-1|few|TRBV10-3
CAINPSGDNEQFF
TGTGCCATCAATCCTAGCGGGGACAATGAGCAGTTCTTC
>.|TRBJ2-2|.|TRBV29-1
CSVGLWTGELFF
TGCAGCGTGGGGCTTTGGACCGGGGAGCTGTTTTTT
>.|TRBJ2-3|few|TRBV6-1
CASSSGQGGSDTQYF
TGTGCCAGCTCTTCAGGCCAGGGAGGTTCAGATACGCAGTATTTT
>.|TRBJ2-5|.|TRBV10-3
CATETGGGGETQYF
TGTGCCACCGAAACAGGGGGGGGAGGAGAGACCCAGTACTTC
>.|TRBJ2-5|.|TRBV29-1
CSVEGLEGQLDQQYF
TGCAGCGTCGAGGGGTTGGAAGGCCAGTTGGACCAGCAGTACTTC
>.|TRBJ2-5|.|TRBV9
CASSQTAQPTETQYF
TGTGCCAGCAGTCAAACGGCTCAGCCAACGGAGACCCAGTACTTC
>.|TRBJ1-3|.|TRBV20-1
CSAIGVGNTIYF
TGCAGTGCTATAGGGGTCGGAAACACCATATATTTT
>.|TRBJ1-2|once|TRBV11-2
CASRPLRGANYGYTF
TGTGCCAGCAGACCCCTCAGGGGAGCTAACTACGGCTACACCTTC
>.|TRBJ2-7|.|TRBV18
CASSPAATYEQYF
TGTGCCAGCTCACCTGCGGCCACCTACGAGCAGTACTTC
>.|TRBJ2-2|.|TRBV6-5
CASSYSRAGARTWELFF
TGTGCCAGCAGTTACTCGAGGGCAGGGGCCCGCACCTGGGAGCTGTTTTTT
>TRBD2|TRBJ2-3|.|TRBV6-5
CASRGGVSDTQYF
TGTGCCAGCAGGGGGGGGGTATCAGATACGCAGTATTTT
>.|TRBJ1-4|.|TRBV29-1
CSVAPVLNEKLFF
TGCAGCGTTGCCCCTGTACTGAATGAAAAACTGTTTTTT
>TRBD2|TRBJ2-1|.|TRBV7-9
CASSGGTGTSGGASYNEQFF
TGTGCCAGCAGCGGCGGCACCGGGACTAGCGGGGGGGCCTCCTACAATGAGCAGTTCTTC
>TRBD1|TRBJ2-7|.|TRBV6-1
CASSEPLTVPGQRYEQYF
TGTGCCAGCAGTGAGCCCCTCACCGTACCGGGACAGAGATACGAGCAGTACTTC
>TRBD1|TRBJ2-3|.|TRBV7-8
CASSYPGQGPADTQYF
TGTGCCAGCAGTTATCCGGGACAGGGACCGGCAGATACGCAGTATTTT
>.|TRBJ2-6|few|TRBV29-1
CSVGGGTGANVLTF
TGCAGCGTCGGAGGGGGTACAGGGGCCAACGTCCTGACTTTC
>.|TRBJ2-7|.|TRBV5-1
CANSLGEQYF
TGCGCCAACAGCTTGGGCGAGCAGTACTTC
>TRBD1|TRBJ2-7|.|TRBV12-3/TRBV12-4
CASSPARSGTGGSEQYF
TGTGCCAGCAGTCCCGCTCGATCCGGGACAGGGGGGTCCGAGCAGTACTTC
>.|TRBJ2-3|.|TRBV29-1
CSVAPTDTQYF
TGCAGCGTTGCCCCGACAGATACGCAGTATTTT
>.|TRBJ2-3|few|TRBV7-9
CASSRIGTSTDTQYF
TGTGCCAGCTCACGAATTGGAACCTCCACAGATACGCAGTATTTT
>TRBD2|TRBJ2-7|.|TRBV2
CASSEMTSAGEQYF
TGTGCCAGCAGTGAGATGACTAGCGCTGGCGAGCAGTACTTC
>.|TRBJ1-1|.|TRBV5-1
CASSFYGAATEAFF
TGCGCCAGCAGCTTCTACGGGGCGGCGACTGAAGCTTTCTTT
>.|TRBJ1-2|.|TRBV5-1
CASSLDKGRLYGYTF
TGCGCCAGCAGCTTGGATAAGGGTAGATTATATGGCTACACCTTC
>TRBD2|TRBJ2-3|.|TRBV20-1
CSAPWIAGVGGDTDTQYF
TGCAGTGCCCCGTGGATAGCGGGGGTTGGGGGGGACACAGATACGCAGTATTTT
>.|TRBJ2-7|.|TRBV5-4
CASSGEMHGEQYF
TGTGCCAGCAGCGGTGAGATGCACGGGGAGCAGTACTTC
>.|TRBJ2-1|.|TRBV6-5
CASSPSALSYNEQFF
TGTGCCAGCAGTCCATCGGCGCTGTCCTACAATGAGCAGTTCTTC